Listed below are T cell receptor beta chains from one sample, sequenced in a study of CD8 T cells in Susac syndrome. TCRdb analysed the immunoSEQ multiplex PCR reads with MiXCR anew, one entry per CDR3 protein. This sample has about 210,000 distinct CDR3 sequences, with about 96% found just once. The sample taken for sequencing was CD4+ T cells from PBMCs. The receptors were gathered from a human donor with multiple sclerosis. Both conserved end residues are part of each CDR3. A D gene is named only where the DNA matches it firmly. A clone size is listed for some rows: how often the clone was seen (once, few, many), or a class if it is expanded.

TRBV9	once	TRBJ2-1	NA	CASSKDGSSYNEQFF	TGTGCCAGCAGCAAGGACGGCAGCTCCTACAATGAGCAGTTCTTC
TRBV20-1	NA	TRBJ2-7	TRBD1	CSARAGTGYDGGPYEQYF	TGCAGTGCTAGGGCGGGGACAGGGTATGACGGAGGTCCCTACGAGCAGTACTTC
TRBV2	NA	TRBJ2-5	NA	CASSGTIHETQYF	TGTGCCAGCAGTGGGACTATCCATGAGACCCAGTACTTC
TRBV4-1	NA	TRBJ2-1	TRBD1	CASSQAGQGIGEQFF	TGCGCCAGCAGCCAGGCTGGACAGGGTATAGGTGAGCAGTTCTTC
TRBV9	NA	TRBJ2-2	NA	CASSVVSNTGELFF	TGTGCCAGCAGCGTAGTCTCTAACACCGGGGAGCTGTTTTTT
TRBV5-1	NA	TRBJ2-3	NA	CASRRQAGILLDTQYF	TGCGCCAGCAGAAGACAGGCGGGTATCCTTTTGGATACGCAGTATTTT
TRBV5-4	NA	TRBJ2-5	NA	CASSLEVTQETQYF	TGTGCCAGCAGCTTGGAGGTTACCCAAGAGACCCAGTACTTC
TRBV11-2	NA	TRBJ2-3	NA	CASSLRAGWSDTQYF	TGTGCCAGCAGCTTAAGGGCAGGGTGGTCAGATACGCAGTATTTT
TRBV29-1	NA	TRBJ2-2	TRBD1	CSVEIRQGWNTGELFF	TGCAGCGTTGAGATACGACAGGGTTGGAACACCGGGGAGCTGTTTTTT
TRBV29-1	NA	TRBJ2-4	TRBD1	CSVEQGADQYF	TGCAGCGTCGAGCAGGGGGCTGATCAGTACTTC
TRBV5-1	once	TRBJ2-1	TRBD2	CASSPAPSGRILEQFF	TGCGCCAGCAGCCCGGCGCCTAGCGGGAGAATCTTGGAGCAGTTCTTC
TRBV2	NA	TRBJ2-3	TRBD1	CASRGTGGNTQYF	TGTGCCAGCAGGGGGACAGGGGGCAATACGCAGTATTTT
TRBV9	NA	TRBJ1-2	NA	CASSVGSGHGYTF	TGTGCCAGCAGCGTAGGAAGTGGTCATGGCTACACCTTC
TRBV15	NA	TRBJ1-5	TRBD1	CATSLGTGGIQPQHF	TGTGCCACCAGCTTAGGGACAGGGGGCATTCAGCCCCAGCATTTT
TRBV29-1	NA	TRBJ1-2	NA	CSATEKSNYGYTF	TGCAGCGCCACAGAGAAATCTAACTATGGCTACACCTTC
TRBV27	NA	TRBJ1-6	TRBD1	CASRTGTGFGSPLHF	TGTGCCAGCAGGACCGGGACAGGCTTTGGGTCACCCCTCCACTTT
TRBV7-2	NA	TRBJ2-1	NA	CASSPLVLIEQFF	TGTGCCAGCAGCCCTCTGGTGCTGATTGAGCAGTTCTTC
TRBV6-6	NA	TRBJ2-7	NA	CASSQTWSSYEQYF	TGTGCCAGCAGCCAGACATGGAGCTCCTACGAGCAGTACTTC
TRBV20-1	NA	TRBJ2-7	NA	CSARPLVSEQYF	TGCAGTGCGCGGCCCCTTGTCTCCGAGCAGTACTTC
TRBV12-3/TRBV12-4	NA	TRBJ2-3	TRBD2	CASSPRGSGGMGSTDTQYF	TGTGCCAGCAGTCCCCGGGGGAGCGGGGGAATGGGGAGCACAGATACGCAGTATTTT
TRBV7-9	NA	TRBJ1-5	NA	CASSHEGDQPQHF	TGTGCCAGCAGCCATGAGGGTGATCAGCCCCAGCATTTT
TRBV29-1	few	TRBJ2-2	NA	CSVDVGNTGELFF	TGCAGCGTTGATGTGGGGAACACCGGGGAGCTGTTTTTT
TRBV5-1	NA	TRBJ1-1	TRBD1	CASSRTGVVVTEAFF	TGCGCCAGCAGCAGAACAGGGGTTGTAGTTACTGAAGCTTTCTTT
TRBV28	NA	TRBJ1-5	NA	CASTSRSTSNQPQHF	TGTGCCAGCACCTCGCGGTCCACTAGCAATCAGCCCCAGCATTTT
TRBV4-1	NA	TRBJ2-3	NA	CASSQNPSASDTQYF	TGCGCCAGCAGCCAAAATCCTAGCGCGTCAGATACGCAGTATTTT
TRBV12-3/TRBV12-4	once	TRBJ2-7	NA	CASRSGTSTYEQYF	TGTGCCAGCAGGTCCGGGACTTCTACCTACGAGCAGTACTTC
TRBV18	NA	TRBJ1-2	TRBD1	CASSPRQGASYGYTF	TGTGCCAGCTCACCCCGACAGGGGGCGAGCTATGGCTACACCTTC
TRBV5-4	NA	TRBJ2-2	NA	CASSLMNTGELFF	TGTGCCAGCAGCTTGATGAACACCGGGGAGCTGTTTTTT
TRBV20-1	NA	TRBJ1-6	NA	CSAPSPGRGKWALHF	TGCAGTGCCCCTTCCCCGGGCAGGGGAAAGTGGGCCCTCCACTTT
TRBV20-1	NA	TRBJ1-5	TRBD1	CSARKARGQRQPQHF	TGCAGTGCTAGAAAGGCCAGGGGGCAACGACAGCCCCAGCATTTT
TRBV11-2	NA	TRBJ2-4	TRBD1	CASSSLVRTGQGDKNIQYF	TGTGCCAGCAGCTCCCTAGTCCGGACAGGGCAAGGAGACAAAAACATTCAGTACTTC
TRBV7-2	NA	TRBJ2-1	TRBD2	CASSQLAGAYNEQFF	TGTGCCAGCAGCCAACTAGCGGGAGCCTACAATGAGCAGTTCTTC
TRBV29-1	NA	TRBJ1-1	NA	CSVGTSGGWNTEAFF	TGCAGCGTTGGGACTTCGGGGGGCTGGAACACTGAAGCTTTCTTT
TRBV9	NA	TRBJ1-1	NA	CASSVAGQRTEAFF	TGTGCCAGCAGCGTAGCGGGACAAAGGACTGAAGCTTTCTTT
TRBV2	NA	TRBJ2-3	TRBD1	CASGRPRTGIGDTQYF	TGTGCCAGCGGCCGACCCAGGACAGGGATCGGTGATACGCAGTATTTT
TRBV7-3	NA	TRBJ1-2	TRBD1	CATGDRDYGYTF	TGTGCCACCGGGGACAGAGACTATGGCTACACCTTC
TRBV30	NA	TRBJ2-7	TRBD1	CAWTGTGVYEQYF	TGTGCCTGGACCGGGACAGGGGTCTACGAGCAGTACTTC
TRBV5-4	NA	TRBJ2-1	TRBD2	CASSTGTSVNEQFF	TGTGCCAGCAGCACCGGGACTAGCGTAAATGAGCAGTTCTTC
TRBV7-8	NA	TRBJ2-3	TRBD2	CASSSGLAGGQARRDTQYF	TGTGCCAGCAGCTCAGGACTAGCGGGAGGACAAGCACGAAGAGATACGCAGTATTTT
TRBV12-3/TRBV12-4	NA	TRBJ1-5	NA	CASSLGGFQPQHF	TGTGCCAGCAGTTTAGGTGGTTTTCAGCCCCAGCATTTT
TRBV27	NA	TRBJ1-4	TRBD1	CASSPPDRGRIGKLFF	TGTGCCAGCAGTCCTCCGGACAGGGGGCGAATTGGAAAACTGTTTTTT
TRBV20-1	NA	TRBJ2-1	TRBD2	CSILAGLFNEQFF	TGCAGCATACTAGCGGGGCTATTCAATGAGCAGTTCTTC
TRBV9	NA	TRBJ2-1	TRBD2	CASSVLTGGNEQFF	TGTGCCAGCAGCGTTCTTACGGGAGGCAATGAGCAGTTCTTC
TRBV20-1	NA	TRBJ2-5	NA	CSARVASLVETQYF	TGCAGTGCTAGAGTTGCTAGCTTGGTGGAGACCCAGTACTTC
TRBV7-8	NA	TRBJ1-5	TRBD1	CASSLARTGINQPQHF	TGTGCCAGCAGCTTAGCCCGGACAGGGATCAATCAGCCCCAGCATTTT
TRBV2	NA	TRBJ1-4	NA	CASSEALGPGREKLFF	TGTGCCAGCAGTGAAGCGCTTGGGCCAGGTCGTGAAAAACTGTTTTTT
TRBV29-1	NA	TRBJ1-2	NA	CSVKDAVRSNYGYTF	TGCAGCGTCAAAGATGCGGTCAGATCTAACTATGGCTACACCTTC
TRBV20-1	NA	TRBJ2-5	TRBD2	CSATLAGGRLETQYF	TGCAGTGCTACACTAGCGGGGGGGCGATTAGAGACCCAGTACTTC